This T cell receptor (beta chain) stems from a study of cytomegalovirus exposure and HLA in healthy donors (dated by TCRdb to about 2017). Regarding the research as a whole: According to a later analysis, one platform produced both the 110 or so validation repertoires and the roughly 640 repertoires of the first cohort. In addition to the first cohort of around 670 subjects, a separate validation cohort of some 120 different subjects was used. To predict cytomegalovirus infection status, the study combined high-throughput TCR immunosequencing, statistical association of individual TCRs with disease status, and machine learning. The aim of the study was to test whether cataloging public T cell receptors could identify signatures of past pathogen exposure. General study outcomes and caveats: While some public TCRs were present in many individuals, most TCR sequences turned up only very rarely across donors. A later analysis lacked HLA typing for the validation cohort, so it scored co-occurrence in that cohort across all 110 or so repertoires. The authors suggested that the approach could potentially be extended to other disease states and immunological phenotypes. The classifier was reported to diagnose cytomegalovirus status with high specificity and sensitivity in both the original cohort and the validation cohort. In vitro tests confirmed that three of the cytomegalovirus-associated TCR beta chains recognize cytomegalovirus antigens. A later analysis found that TCRs clustered in the first cohort also tended to co-occur in the 120 or so validation repertoires, with 90% to 95% of cluster scores above 0. A total of 150 to 200 TCR beta chains were listed by the study as associated with cytomegalovirus.

The library was generated by the immunoSEQ multiplex PCR assay. Under the source paper's analysis protocol: A statistical classification framework was built for diagnosing cytomegalovirus status from the catalog of TCR beta chain sequences. The table was pulled from immuneACCESS by TCRdb, which kept in-frame rearrangements only. Such tables lose some clones; where checked, under half of the loss comes from unresolved V genes, and the rest has no known cause. V, J and clone size were drawn from that table, and D and trimming were deduced from the DNA. This sample lists more than 70,000 clones; about 96% were detected once. Jointly, the top ten make up about 1.5% of the sample. The germline V gene provides CDR1 MGHDK and CDR2 SYGVNS. The CDR3 runs 15 residues from the cysteine to the phenylalanine. Kept here is only the CDR3 DNA, which spans 45 bases and is read in frame from base 1. V loses 4 bases at its end and J loses 3 bases; junction bases beyond the gene matches: 5.

Points on this clone: Its antigen has not been determined. Per-base qualities were not stored, and no clone one base away is much larger.

The donors were included in the validation cohort of some 120 subjects, a group kept apart from the roughly 610-subject first cohort. The sequence was collected from a young man in good health and CMV-seropositive. Sequencing was carried out using PBMCs. Rearrangement joined TRBV25-1 to TRBJ2-7; TRBD1 lines up with 11 middle nucleotides. The encoded CDR3 is CASSVGTGGIYEQYF. The DNA sequence is TGTGCCAGCAGTGTAGGGACAGGGGGGATCTACGAGCAGTACTTC.